This T cell receptor (beta chain) was recovered during a study of blood T cell repertoires in COVID-19. Original methodology: For nucleated cells, counts were estimated from reference gene primer amplification. Using immunoSEQ multiplex PCR, the repertoire was profiled, and TCRdb retains in-frame clones only, with some absent. That table furnishes V, J and clone size, whereas the DNA furnished D and trimming. Of 200,000 to 300,000 clones in the sample, over 75% were seen once. This CDR3 has 11 residues. V shed 6 bases and J shed 7 bases, with 10 bases lying between them. The TCR sequence derives from a human donor in a cohort sampled during active COVID-19. The specimen sequenced was peripheral blood. The V and J genes are TRBV12-3 or TRBV12-4 and TRBJ2-7; TRBD2 might be the D (5 bases). As DNA, the CDR3 is TGTGCCAGCAGCGCCCGGAGGGAGCAGTACTTC. This codes for CASSARREQYF.